These 5 T cell receptor beta chains were sequenced from one sample in a study of T cell responses to AZD1222 COVID-19 vaccine. Measured with immunoSEQ multiplex PCR; TCRdb has only the in-frame clones, and not every one. Among tens of thousands of clones listed, roughly nine tenths were seen once. The sample here was peripheral blood, taken 28 days after the second AZD1222 dose. Every receptor here comes from an adult who received the AZD1222 COVID-19 vaccine.

This sequence joins TRBV9 and TRBJ2-7; a possible D gene is TRBD2 (5 bases). This CDR3 has 14 residues. Trimming removed 0 bases at V and 2 bases at J, with 9 bases between. Germline CDR1 is SGDLS and CDR2 is YYNGEE. For the CDR3, the DNA is TGTGCCAGCAGCGTAGCGGGATCCCCCTACGAGCAGTACTTC. Protein product: CASSVAGSPYEQYF.

The chain recombines TRBV11-2 with TRBJ2-5; D remains ambiguous. The germline V and J ends were trimmed by 1 base and 4 bases, with 7 bases remaining between them. The CDR3 runs to 13 residues. Germline-derived CDR1 and CDR2 are SGHAT and FQNNGV. The CDR3 protein is CASSLGSPETQYF. The CDR3 bases are TGTGCCAGCAGCTTAGGGTCCCCAGAGACCCAGTACTTC. The full variable domain, its missing parts supplied by reference TRBV11-2 and TRBJ2-5, is EAGVAQSPRYKIIEKRQSVAFWCNPISGHATLYWYQQILGQGPKLLIQFQNNGVVDDSQLPKDRFSAERLKGVDSTLKIQPAKLEDSAVYLCASSLGSPETQYFGPGTRLLVL.

The chain combines TRBV3-1 (or the pseudogene TRBV3-2) with TRBJ2-7; D ambiguous. V was clipped by 1 base and J by 0 bases, with 7 bases between them. Germline V lookup: CDR1 LGHDT, CDR2 YNNKEL (reference sequence). The CDR3 loop spans 14 amino acids. The CDR3 sequence: CASSQGPSSYEQYF. The CDR3 nucleotides read TGTGCCAGCAGCCAAGGGCCGAGCTCCTACGAGCAGTACTTC.

This chain uses TRBV19 with TRBJ2-7, with D maybe TRBD2 (6 bases). The germline V and J ends were trimmed by 3 bases and 4 bases, with 13 bases remaining between them. Germline V gene sequence: CDR1 LNHDA, CDR2 SQIVND (reference sequence). The CDR3 is made up of 14 amino acids. CDR3 amino acids: CASSIFGGPYEQYF. The CDR3 coding sequence is TGTGCCAGTAGTATCTTCGGGGGTCCTTACGAGCAGTACTTC.

The chain links TRBV28 to TRBJ2-7; D call uncertain. CDR3 length: 11 residues. The V end lost 7 bases, the J end lost 6 bases, and 10 bases lay between the germline ends. CDR1 and CDR2 from the germline V gene are MDHEN and SYDVKM. The CDR3 spells CASKGGVEQYF. In DNA form, the CDR3 reads TGTGCCAGCAAGGGCGGCGTCGAGCAGTACTTC.